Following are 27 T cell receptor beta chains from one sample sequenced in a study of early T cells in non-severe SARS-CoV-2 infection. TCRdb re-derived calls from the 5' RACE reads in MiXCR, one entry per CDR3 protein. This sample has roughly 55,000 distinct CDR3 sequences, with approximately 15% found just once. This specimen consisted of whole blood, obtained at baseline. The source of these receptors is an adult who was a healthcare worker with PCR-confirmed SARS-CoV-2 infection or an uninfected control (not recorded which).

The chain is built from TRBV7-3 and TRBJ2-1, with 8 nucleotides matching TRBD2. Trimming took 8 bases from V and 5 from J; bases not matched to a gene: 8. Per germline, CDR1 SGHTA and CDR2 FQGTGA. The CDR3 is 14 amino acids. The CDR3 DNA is TGTGCCAGCCACCCGGGAGGGCCGCACAATGAGCAGTTCTTC. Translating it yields CASHPGGPHNEQFF.

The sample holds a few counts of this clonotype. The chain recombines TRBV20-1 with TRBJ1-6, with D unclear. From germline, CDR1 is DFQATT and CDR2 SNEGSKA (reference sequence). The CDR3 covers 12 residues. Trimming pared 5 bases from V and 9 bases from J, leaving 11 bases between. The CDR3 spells CSAAKKASPLHF. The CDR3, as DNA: TGCAGTGCTGCCAAGAAGGCTTCACCCCTCCACTTT.

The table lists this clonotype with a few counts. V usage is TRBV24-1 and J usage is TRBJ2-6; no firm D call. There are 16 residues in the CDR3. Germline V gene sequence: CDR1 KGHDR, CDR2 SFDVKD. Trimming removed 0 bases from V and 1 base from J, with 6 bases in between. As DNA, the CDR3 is TGTGCCACCAGTGATTTGGCAGAATCTGGGGCCAACGTCCTGACTTTC. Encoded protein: CATSDLAESGANVLTF.

The DNA for the CDR3 is TGTGCCAGTAGTATAGAGGGGACTAGCAGGAATGAGCAGTTCTTC. It yields the protein CASSIEGTSRNEQFF. The chain uses TRBV19 and TRBJ2-1; 9 positions match TRBD2. CDR1 LNHDA and CDR2 SQIVND come from the germline V gene (reference sequence). V lost 0 bases, J lost 7 bases, and 4 bases stayed unmatched. This CDR3 has 15 residues.

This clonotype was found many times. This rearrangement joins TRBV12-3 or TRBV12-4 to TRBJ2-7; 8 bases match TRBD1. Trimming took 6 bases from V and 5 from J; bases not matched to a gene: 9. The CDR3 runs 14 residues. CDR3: CASSPQGAGNEQYF. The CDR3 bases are TGTGCCAGCAGCCCTCAGGGGGCTGGAAACGAGCAGTACTTC.

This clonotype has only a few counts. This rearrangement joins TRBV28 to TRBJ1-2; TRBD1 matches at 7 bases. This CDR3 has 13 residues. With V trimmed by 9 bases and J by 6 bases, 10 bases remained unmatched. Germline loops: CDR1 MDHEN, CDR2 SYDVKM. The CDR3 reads CASKRTGLNGYTF. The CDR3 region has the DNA TGTGCCAGTAAGCGGACAGGACTGAATGGCTACACCTTC.

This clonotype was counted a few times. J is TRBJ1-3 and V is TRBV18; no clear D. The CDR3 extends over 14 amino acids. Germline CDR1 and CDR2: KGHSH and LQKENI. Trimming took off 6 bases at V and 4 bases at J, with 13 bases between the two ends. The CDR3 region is CASSPTRAGNTIYF. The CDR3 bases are TGTGCCAGCTCGCCAACCCGCGCGGGAAACACCATATATTTT.

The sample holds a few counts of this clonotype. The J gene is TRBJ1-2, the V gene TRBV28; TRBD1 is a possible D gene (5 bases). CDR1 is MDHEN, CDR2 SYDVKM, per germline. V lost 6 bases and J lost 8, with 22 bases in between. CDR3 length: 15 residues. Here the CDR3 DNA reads TGTGCCAGCAGACTTGGGACGGGGACCTACCGGGGCTACACCTTC. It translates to CASRLGTGTYRGYTF.

CDR3 in DNA: TGTGCCAGCAGGGGGGACGGTAGCTCCTACGAGCAGTACTTC. This encodes CASRGDGSSYEQYF. The chain is built from TRBV12-3 or TRBV12-4 and TRBJ2-7, with D perhaps TRBD1 or TRBD2 (5 bases each). This CDR3 spans 14 amino acids. V lost 6 bases and J 0 bases, leaving 12 bases between the germline ends.

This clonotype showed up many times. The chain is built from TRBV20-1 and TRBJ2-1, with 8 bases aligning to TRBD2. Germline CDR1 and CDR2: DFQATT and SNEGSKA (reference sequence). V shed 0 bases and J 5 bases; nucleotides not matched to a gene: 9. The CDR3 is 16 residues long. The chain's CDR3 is CSARDPASGSNNEQFF. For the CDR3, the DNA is TGCAGTGCTAGAGATCCCGCCAGCGGGAGCAACAATGAGCAGTTCTTC.

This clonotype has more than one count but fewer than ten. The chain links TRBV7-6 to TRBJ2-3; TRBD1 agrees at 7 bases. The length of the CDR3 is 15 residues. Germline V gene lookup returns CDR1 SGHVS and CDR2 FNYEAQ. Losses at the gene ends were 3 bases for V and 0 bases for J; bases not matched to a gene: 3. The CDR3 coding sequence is TGTGCCAGCAGCTTCCGGGACAGAAGCACAGATACGCAGTATTTT. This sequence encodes CASSFRDRSTDTQYF. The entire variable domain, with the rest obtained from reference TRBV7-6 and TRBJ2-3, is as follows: GAGVSQSPRYKVTKRGQDVALRCDPISGHVSLYWYRQALGQGPEFLTYFNYEAQQDKSGLPNDRFSAERPEGSISTLTIQRTEQRDSAMYRCASSFRDRSTDTQYFGPGTRLTVL.

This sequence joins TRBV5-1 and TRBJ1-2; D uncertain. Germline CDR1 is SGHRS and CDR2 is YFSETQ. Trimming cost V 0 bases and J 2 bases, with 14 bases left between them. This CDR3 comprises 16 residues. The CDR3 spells CASSLESGFLNYGYTF. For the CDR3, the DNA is TGCGCCAGCAGCTTGGAGAGTGGATTCTTGAACTATGGCTACACCTTC.

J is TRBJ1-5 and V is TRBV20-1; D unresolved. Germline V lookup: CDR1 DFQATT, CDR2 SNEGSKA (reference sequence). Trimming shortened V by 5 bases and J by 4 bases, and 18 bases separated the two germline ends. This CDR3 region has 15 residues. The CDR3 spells CSAPEPFARNQPQHF. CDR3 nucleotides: TGCAGTGCTCCGGAACCCTTCGCCCGGAATCAGCCCCAGCATTTT.

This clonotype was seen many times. CDR3 loop: CASSQNLGVEAFF. The CDR3 DNA reads as TGTGCCAGCAGCCAAAATTTGGGGGTTGAAGCTTTCTTT. The V call is TRBV3-1, the J call TRBJ1-1, with D possibly TRBD1 on 5 matching bases. Looked up from germline, CDR1 is LGHDT and CDR2 is YNNKEL (reference sequence). V dropped 2 bases and J dropped 7 bases, with 11 bases sitting between them. The CDR3 is made up of 13 amino acids. Filled out from reference TRBV3-1 and TRBJ1-1, the complete variable domain reads DTAVSQTPKYLVTQMGNDKSIKCEQNLGHDTMYWYKQDSKKFLKIMFSYNNKELIINETVPNRFSPKSPDKAHLNLHINSLELGDSAVYFCASSQNLGVEAFFGQGTRLTVV.

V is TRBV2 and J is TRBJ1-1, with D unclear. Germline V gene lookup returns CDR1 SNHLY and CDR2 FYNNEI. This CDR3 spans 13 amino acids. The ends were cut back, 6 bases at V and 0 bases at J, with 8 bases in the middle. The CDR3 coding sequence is TGTGCCAGCAGGGAAATTATGAACACTGAAGCTTTCTTT. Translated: CASREIMNTEAFF.

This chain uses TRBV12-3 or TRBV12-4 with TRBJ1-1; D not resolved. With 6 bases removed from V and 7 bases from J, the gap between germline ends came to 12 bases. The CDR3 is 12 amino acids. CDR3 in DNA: TGTGCCAGCAGCTTAAGGTTCAGTGAAGCTTTCTTT. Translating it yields CASSLRFSEAFF.

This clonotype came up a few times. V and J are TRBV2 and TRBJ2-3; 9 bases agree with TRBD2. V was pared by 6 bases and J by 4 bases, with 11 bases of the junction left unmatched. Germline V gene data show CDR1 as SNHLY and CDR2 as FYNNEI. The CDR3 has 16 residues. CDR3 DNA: TGTGCCAGCAGATCATTGCCTAGCGGGGTTTCAGATACGCAGTATTTT. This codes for CASRSLPSGVSDTQYF.

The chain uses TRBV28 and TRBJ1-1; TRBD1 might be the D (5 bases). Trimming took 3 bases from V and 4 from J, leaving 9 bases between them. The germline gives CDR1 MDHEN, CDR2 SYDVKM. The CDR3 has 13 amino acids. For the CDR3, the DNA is TGTGCCAGCAGTTTGTTCGGGACCACTGAAGCTTTCTTT. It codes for CASSLFGTTEAFF. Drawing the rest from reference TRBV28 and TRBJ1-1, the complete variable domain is DVKVTQSSRYLVKRTGEKVFLECVQDMDHENMFWYRQDPGLGLRLIYFSYDVKMKEKGDIPEGYSVSREKKERFSLILESASTNQTSMYLCASSLFGTTEAFFGQGTRLTVV.

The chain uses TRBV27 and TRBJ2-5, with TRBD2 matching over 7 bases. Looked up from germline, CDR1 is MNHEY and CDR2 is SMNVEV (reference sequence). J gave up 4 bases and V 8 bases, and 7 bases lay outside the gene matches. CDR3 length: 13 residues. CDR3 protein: CASRAGDLETQYF. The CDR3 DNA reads TGTGCCAGCCGCGCGGGGGATTTAGAGACCCAGTACTTC.

CDR3 sequence (DNA): TGCAGTGCTAGAGTCATTTTGACTGAAGCTTTCTTT. Its translation: CSARVILTEAFF. V is TRBV20-1 and J is TRBJ1-1; D gene ambiguous. The CDR3 sequence is 12 residues long. Trimming stripped 1 base from V and 5 bases from J, with 8 bases between. Per germline, CDR1 DFQATT and CDR2 SNEGSKA (reference sequence).

This chain's CDR3 is CASSLKGIERSPLHF. In DNA, the CDR3 is TGTGCCAGCAGCCTAAAGGGGATCGAGCGTTCACCCCTCCACTTT. V is TRBV5-4 and J is TRBJ1-6; possibly TRBD1 for D (5 bases). The CDR3 length is 15 residues. Trimming cost V 4 bases and J 9 bases, with 17 bases left between them. CDR1 and CDR2 (germline): SGHNT, YYREEE (reference sequence).

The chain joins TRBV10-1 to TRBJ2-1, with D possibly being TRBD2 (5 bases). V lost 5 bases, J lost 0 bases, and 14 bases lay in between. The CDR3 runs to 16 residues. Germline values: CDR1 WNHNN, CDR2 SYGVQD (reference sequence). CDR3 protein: CASSPGLLSSYNEQFF. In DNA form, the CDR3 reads TGCGCCAGCAGTCCTGGACTTCTCTCCTCCTACAATGAGCAGTTCTTC.

The CDR3 nucleotides read TGTGCCAGCAGATGGGGGACAGCCGGAAGTAATGAAAAACTGTTTTTT. Its protein is CASRWGTAGSNEKLFF. The chain links TRBV5-6 to TRBJ1-4; the match to TRBD1 covers 7 bases. The V gene end was trimmed by 5 bases and the J gene end by 4 bases; junction bases not matched to a gene: 11. The CDR3 contains 16 residues. Looked up from germline, CDR1 is SGHDT and CDR2 is YYEEEE. The complete variable domain, with remaining parts taken from reference TRBV5-6 and TRBJ1-4, reads DAGVTQSPTHLIKTRGQQVTLRCSPKSGHDTVSWYQQALGQGPQFIFQYYEEEERQRGNFPDRFSGHQFPNYSSELNVNALLLGDSALYLCASRWGTAGSNEKLFFGSGTQLSVL.

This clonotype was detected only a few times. The CDR3 loop reads CASSEGLAGPEQYF. The CDR3 DNA reads TGCGCCAGCAGTGAGGGTCTAGCGGGGCCCGAGCAGTACTTC. The chain joins TRBV10-1 to TRBJ2-7, with 9 nucleotides matching TRBD2. J was trimmed by 6 bases and V by 2 bases; bases with no gene match: 5. The CDR3 loop spans 14 amino acids. Germline CDR1 is WNHNN and CDR2 is SYGVQD (reference sequence).

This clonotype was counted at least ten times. The CDR3 region has the DNA TGCAGTGCCGGAGACGGGGGTTTTACCACCGGGGAGCTGTTTTTT. Translated: CSAGDGGFTTGELFF. The J gene is TRBJ2-2, the V gene TRBV20-1; tentatively, D is TRBD2 (6 bases). The germline V gene has CDR1 DFQATT and CDR2 SNEGSKA (reference sequence). The CDR3 runs to 15 residues. The V end lost 6 bases, the J end lost 4 bases, and 18 bases lay between the germline ends.

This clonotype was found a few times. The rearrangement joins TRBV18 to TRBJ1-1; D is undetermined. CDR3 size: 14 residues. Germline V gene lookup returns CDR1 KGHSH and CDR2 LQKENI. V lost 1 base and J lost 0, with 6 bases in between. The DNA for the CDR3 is TGTGCCAGCTCACCACAAACGGTGAACACTGAAGCTTTCTTT. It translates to CASSPQTVNTEAFF.

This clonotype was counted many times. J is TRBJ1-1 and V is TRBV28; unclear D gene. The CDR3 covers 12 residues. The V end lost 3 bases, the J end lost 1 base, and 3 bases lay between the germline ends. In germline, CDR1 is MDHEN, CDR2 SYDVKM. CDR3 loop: CASSLTNTEAFF. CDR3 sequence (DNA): TGTGCCAGCAGTTTGACGAACACTGAAGCTTTCTTT.